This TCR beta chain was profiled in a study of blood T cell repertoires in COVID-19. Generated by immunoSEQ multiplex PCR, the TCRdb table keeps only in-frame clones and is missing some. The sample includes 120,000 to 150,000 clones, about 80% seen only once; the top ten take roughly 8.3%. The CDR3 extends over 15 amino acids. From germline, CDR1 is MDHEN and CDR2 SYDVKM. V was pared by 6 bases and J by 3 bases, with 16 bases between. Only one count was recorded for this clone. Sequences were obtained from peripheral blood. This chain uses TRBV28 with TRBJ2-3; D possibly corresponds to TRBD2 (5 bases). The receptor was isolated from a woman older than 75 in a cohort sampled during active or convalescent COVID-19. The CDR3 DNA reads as TGTGCCAGCAGCCCAAGGGCTAGCCGAACAGATACGCAGTATTTT. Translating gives CASSPRASRTDTQYF. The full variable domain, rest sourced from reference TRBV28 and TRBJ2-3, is DVKVTQSSRYLVKRTGEKVFLECVQDMDHENMFWYRQDPGLGLRLIYFSYDVKMKEKGDIPEGYSVSREKKERFSLILESASTNQTSMYLCASSPRASRTDTQYFGPGTRLTVL.